Listed below are T cell receptor beta chains from one sample, sequenced in a study of blood T cell repertoires in COVID-19. Produced via immunoSEQ multiplex PCR; TCRdb's table is partial and in-frame only. This table has 190,000 or so clones, 85% to 90% appearing once. What was sequenced was peripheral blood. These receptors all come from a woman in her 30s with active or convalescent COVID-19. The CDR3 runs from the conserved cysteine through the conserved F or W. The order of the fields is J gene, V gene, clone size, D gene, CDR3 protein, CDR3 DNA. A D gene is named only where the DNA matches it firmly. Size is omitted from some rows. Given values are once, few, many or a class for expanded clones.

j_call: TRBJ1-1
v_call: TRBV12-3/TRBV12-4
clone_size: -
d_call: TRBD1
cdr3_aa: CAATGTGNTEAFF
cdr3_nt: TGTGCCGCCACCGGGACAGGGAACACTGAAGCTTTCTTT

j_call: TRBJ1-2
v_call: TRBV27
clone_size: -
d_call: -
cdr3_aa: CASSLTAGDYGYTF
cdr3_nt: TGTGCCAGCAGTTTAACGGCGGGGGACTATGGCTACACCTTC

j_call: TRBJ1-5
v_call: TRBV7-8
clone_size: -
d_call: TRBD1
cdr3_aa: CASSGQQGLGAQHF
cdr3_nt: TGTGCCAGCAGCGGACAACAGGGGCTCGGGGCCCAGCATTTT

j_call: TRBJ2-7
v_call: TRBV27
clone_size: once
d_call: TRBD2
cdr3_aa: CASSVVLAGTYEQYF
cdr3_nt: TGTGCCAGCAGTGTTGTACTAGCGGGGACGTACGAGCAGTACTTC

j_call: TRBJ2-7
v_call: TRBV6-5
clone_size: few
d_call: TRBD1
cdr3_aa: CASSRQGAGEQYF
cdr3_nt: TGTGCCAGCAGTAGACAGGGGGCGGGAGAGCAGTACTTC

j_call: TRBJ2-3
v_call: TRBV5-4
clone_size: -
d_call: -
cdr3_aa: CASSLFTDTQYF
cdr3_nt: TGTGCCAGCAGCCTATTTACAGATACGCAGTATTTT

j_call: TRBJ1-2
v_call: TRBV24-1
clone_size: once
d_call: -
cdr3_aa: CATSDNREVNYGYTF
cdr3_nt: TGTGCCACCAGTGATAACAGGGAAGTTAACTATGGCTACACCTTC

j_call: TRBJ1-1
v_call: TRBV19
clone_size: -
d_call: TRBD1
cdr3_aa: CASSEQGNVEAFF
cdr3_nt: TGTGCCAGTAGCGAACAGGGGAATGTTGAAGCTTTCTTT

j_call: TRBJ1-6
v_call: TRBV18
clone_size: few
d_call: TRBD1
cdr3_aa: CASSPPDRPNSPLHF
cdr3_nt: TGTGCCAGCTCACCACCGGACAGGCCGAATTCACCCCTCCACTTT

j_call: TRBJ2-5
v_call: TRBV12-3/TRBV12-4
clone_size: -
d_call: TRBD2
cdr3_aa: CASSPPGGETQYF
cdr3_nt: TGTGCCAGCAGTCCCCCGGGGGGAGAGACCCAGTACTTC

j_call: TRBJ1-5
v_call: TRBV28
clone_size: -
d_call: -
cdr3_aa: CASSFQGPAVQPQHF
cdr3_nt: TGTGCCAGCAGTTTCCAGGGGCCCGCAGTTCAGCCCCAGCATTTT

j_call: TRBJ1-1
v_call: TRBV7-9
clone_size: -
d_call: -
cdr3_aa: CASSLGASEGF
cdr3_nt: TGTGCCAGCAGCTTAGGGGCGTCCGAGGGCTTT

j_call: TRBJ1-3
v_call: TRBV30
clone_size: -
d_call: -
cdr3_aa: CAWSTGGLSGNTIYF
cdr3_nt: TGTGCCTGGAGTACGGGAGGACTCTCTGGAAACACCATATATTTT

j_call: TRBJ2-3
v_call: TRBV29-1
clone_size: -
d_call: -
cdr3_aa: CSVEKGDRTDTQYF
cdr3_nt: TGCAGCGTTGAAAAGGGGGATCGCACAGATACGCAGTATTTT

j_call: TRBJ2-2
v_call: TRBV27
clone_size: -
d_call: -
cdr3_aa: CASSLSTNTGELFF
cdr3_nt: TGTGCCAGCAGCCTATCTACGAACACCGGGGAGCTGTTTTTT

j_call: TRBJ2-1
v_call: TRBV27
clone_size: -
d_call: TRBD2
cdr3_aa: CASSSLLAGVSNEQFF
cdr3_nt: TGTGCCAGCAGTTCCCTCCTAGCGGGAGTTAGCAATGAGCAGTTCTTC

j_call: TRBJ2-7
v_call: TRBV7-9
clone_size: -
d_call: TRBD1
cdr3_aa: CASSRKSTGQSYEQYF
cdr3_nt: TGTGCCAGCAGCCGTAAATCGACAGGGCAATCCTACGAGCAGTACTTC

j_call: TRBJ1-1
v_call: TRBV7-2
clone_size: few
d_call: -
cdr3_aa: CASSLQGGVGTEAFF
cdr3_nt: TGTGCCAGCAGCCTACAGGGCGGTGTGGGCACTGAAGCTTTCTTT

j_call: TRBJ2-7
v_call: TRBV4-1
clone_size: -
d_call: TRBD1
cdr3_aa: CASSPVGQGAYEQYF
cdr3_nt: TGCGCCAGCAGCCCGGTGGGACAGGGGGCCTACGAGCAGTACTTC

j_call: TRBJ1-3
v_call: TRBV29-1
clone_size: -
d_call: TRBD1
cdr3_aa: CSVEDSWGQERSGNTIYF
cdr3_nt: TGCAGCGTTGAAGATAGCTGGGGACAGGAACGCTCTGGAAACACCATATATTTT